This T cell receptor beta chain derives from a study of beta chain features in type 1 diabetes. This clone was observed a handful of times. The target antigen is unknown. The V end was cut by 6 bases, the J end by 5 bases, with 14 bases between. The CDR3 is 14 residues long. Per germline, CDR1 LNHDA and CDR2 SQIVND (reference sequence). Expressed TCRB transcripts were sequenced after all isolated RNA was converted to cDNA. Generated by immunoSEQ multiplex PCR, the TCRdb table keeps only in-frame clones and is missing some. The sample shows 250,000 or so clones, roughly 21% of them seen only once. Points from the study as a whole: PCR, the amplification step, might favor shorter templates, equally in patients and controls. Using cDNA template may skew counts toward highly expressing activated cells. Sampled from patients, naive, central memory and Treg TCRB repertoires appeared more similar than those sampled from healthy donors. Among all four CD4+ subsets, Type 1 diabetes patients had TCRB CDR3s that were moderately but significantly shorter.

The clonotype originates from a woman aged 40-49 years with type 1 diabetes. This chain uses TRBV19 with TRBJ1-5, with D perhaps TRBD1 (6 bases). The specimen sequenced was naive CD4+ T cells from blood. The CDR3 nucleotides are TGTGCCAGTAGCCTCGGACAGCTATATCAGCCCCAGCATTTT. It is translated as CASSLGQLYQPQHF. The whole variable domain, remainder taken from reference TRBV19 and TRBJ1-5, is DGGITQSPKYLFRKEGQNVTLSCEQNLNHDAMYWYRQDPGQGLRLIYYSQIVNDFQKGDIAEGYSVSREKKESFPLTVTSAQKNPTAFYLCASSLGQLYQPQHFGDGTRLSIL.